The 9 T cell receptor beta chains given below trace back to one sample, sequenced in a study of T cell responses to AZD1222 COVID-19 vaccine. Generated by immunoSEQ multiplex PCR, the TCRdb table keeps only in-frame clones and is missing some. Among approximately 190,000 clones listed, about 92% were seen once. The sample in question was peripheral blood, obtained 28 days after the second dose of the MenACWY control vaccine. The receptors were sampled from an adult who received the MenACWY meningococcal vaccine as a control.

The chain employs TRBV5-4 and TRBJ1-1, with 9 bases lining up with TRBD1. J lost 2 bases, V lost 1 base, and 6 bases had no gene match. Germline CDR1 reads SGHNT; CDR2 reads YYREEE (reference sequence). This CDR3 region has 16 residues. The CDR3 spells CASSLIQGAVNTEAFF. The CDR3 coding sequence is TGTGCCAGCAGCTTGATACAGGGGGCGGTAAACACTGAAGCTTTCTTT.

This clone was seen once. J is TRBJ2-4 and V is TRBV7-3; 8 bases are shared with TRBD2. Germline V gene data show CDR1 as SGHTA and CDR2 as FQGTGA. This CDR3 is 14 amino acids long. V was pared by 5 bases and J by 8 bases, with 8 bases of the junction left unmatched. In DNA, the CDR3 is TGTGCCAGCAGCCAAGGGGGGACTAGGGACATTCAGTACTTC. As protein: CASSQGGTRDIQYF.

The chain combines TRBV28 with TRBJ1-1, with D hard to call. Looked up from germline, CDR1 is MDHEN and CDR2 is SYDVKM. The CDR3 extends over 14 amino acids. Trimming stripped 1 base from V and 3 bases from J, with 9 bases between. In DNA form, the CDR3 reads TGTGCCAGCAGTTTATCCGGGCCCGACACTGAAGCTTTCTTT. It is translated as CASSLSGPDTEAFF.

This rearrangement joins TRBV6-2 or TRBV6-3 to TRBJ1-5; D might be TRBD1 (5 bases). Trimming stripped 1 base from V and 7 bases from J, with 11 bases between. Per the germline V gene, CDR1 is MNHEY and CDR2 is SVGEGT. The CDR3 has 14 amino acids. The CDR3 spells CASSYLRSGQPQHF. The CDR3, as DNA: TGTGCCAGCAGTTACTTGAGGTCAGGGCAGCCCCAGCATTTT.

This clone was observed a handful of times. The J gene is TRBJ1-1, the V gene TRBV2; D not resolved. V lost 7 bases to trimming and J lost 1 base, with 10 bases between them. Per germline, CDR1 SNHLY and CDR2 FYNNEI. The length of the CDR3 is 13 residues. The DNA for the CDR3 is TGTGCCAGCAAAAAGGGCAGGAACACTGAAGCTTTCTTT. This encodes CASKKGRNTEAFF.

The chain is built from TRBV3-1 (or the pseudogene TRBV3-2) and TRBJ2-2; 11 bases agree with TRBD2. Germline V gene lookup returns CDR1 LGHDT and CDR2 YNNKEL (reference sequence). The CDR3 contains 17 residues. Germline trimming cut 4 bases from V and 4 bases from J; bases unmatched to any gene: 8. CDR3 sequence (DNA): TGTGCCAGCAGCCTCCACATCGGACTAGCGGGCACCGGGGAGCTGTTTTTT. This encodes CASSLHIGLAGTGELFF.

This sequence joins TRBV9 and TRBJ2-5; a possible D gene is TRBD2 (7 bases). Germline-derived CDR1 and CDR2 are SGDLS and YYNGEE. The CDR3 totals 15 residues. V gave up 4 bases and J gave up 4 bases, with 17 bases separating them. The CDR3: CASSTGGGALETQYF. CDR3 nucleotides: TGTGCCAGCAGCACCGGAGGGGGGGCTCTAGAGACCCAGTACTTC.

The V and J genes are TRBV4-3 and TRBJ1-2, with TRBD1 matching over 7 bases. Germline lookup yields CDR1 LGHNA and CDR2 YSLEER. The CDR3 sequence is 16 residues long. J was trimmed by 6 bases and V by 3 bases; bases with no gene match: 13. The CDR3 protein is CASSQNPGQPVNGYTF. The CDR3 DNA follows: TGCGCCAGCAGCCAGAACCCGGGACAGCCTGTCAATGGCTACACCTTC.

V usage is TRBV7-6 and J usage is TRBJ2-1; no clear D. The germline V gene has CDR1 SGHVS and CDR2 FNYEAQ. This CDR3 is built from 16 residues. Trimming stripped 2 bases from V and 2 bases from J, with 13 bases between. The chain's CDR3 is CASSLSPGTAYNEQFF. DNA of the CDR3: TGTGCCAGCAGCTTATCCCCGGGTACCGCCTACAATGAGCAGTTCTTC. Full variable domain (outside the CDR3, taken from reference TRBV7-6 and TRBJ2-1): GAGVSQSPRYKVTKRGQDVALRCDPISGHVSLYWYRQALGQGPEFLTYFNYEAQQDKSGLPNDRFSAERPEGSISTLTIQRTEQRDSAMYRCASSLSPGTAYNEQFFGPGTRLTVL.